Below, 8 T cell receptor beta chains from the same sample are listed, as sequenced in a study of cytomegalovirus exposure and HLA in healthy donors. Both 60 Vbeta primers and 13 Jbeta primers went into the PCR. Some clones are missing from TCRdb's copy, which holds only in-frame ones; the method was immunoSEQ multiplex PCR. This repertoire shows some 130,000 clones, over 60% found once; its top ten account for 2%. The sequencing sample was made of PBMCs. The receptor source for this set is a man aged 25-45 years in good health and CMV-seronegative.

The chain has TRBV13 and TRBJ2-1, with TRBD2 identical over 8 bases. J lost 3 bases, V lost 0 bases, and 13 bases had no gene match. CDR3 length: 19 residues. The germline CDR1 and CDR2 sequences are PRHDT and FYEKMQ (reference sequence). The CDR3 sequence is CASSLGPTSVSPIYNEQFF. DNA of the CDR3: TGTGCCAGCAGCTTAGGTCCGACTAGCGTAAGTCCCATCTACAATGAGCAGTTCTTC.

The chain is built from TRBV2 and TRBJ2-7; 9 bases are shared with TRBD2. V was pared by 10 bases and J by 0 bases, with 7 bases of the junction left unmatched. Germline loops: CDR1 SNHLY, CDR2 FYNNEI. This CDR3 is built from 14 residues. The CDR3 DNA is TGTGCCACTTCTAGCGGGGAATACTCCTACGAGCAGTACTTC. This encodes CATSSGEYSYEQYF.

V is TRBV27 and J is TRBJ2-1, with D possibly TRBD1 on 6 matching bases. The CDR3 has 11 amino acids. The germline V and J ends were trimmed by 5 bases and 10 bases, with 9 bases remaining between them. Germline CDR1 is MNHEY and CDR2 is SMNVEV (reference sequence). The CDR3 is CASSPGTEQFF. Here the CDR3 DNA reads TGTGCCAGCAGTCCGGGGACAGAGCAGTTCTTC.

This clone has just a few counts. The rearrangement links TRBV28 to TRBJ1-6; 7 bases align to TRBD1. Germline trimming cut 6 bases from V and 0 bases from J; bases unmatched to any gene: 5. The germline V gene encodes CDR1 MDHEN and CDR2 SYDVKM. CDR3 length: 16 amino acids. DNA of the CDR3: TGTGCCAGCAGCGCTGGGACAGACTCCTATAATTCACCCCTCCACTTT. Protein product: CASSAGTDSYNSPLHF.

The chain joins TRBV5-1 to TRBJ2-7; 8 bases line up with TRBD1. CDR1 is SGHRS, CDR2 YFSETQ, per germline. The length of the CDR3 is 14 residues. With 3 bases clipped from V and 3 bases from J, the junction kept 5 bases outside the gene matches. This chain's CDR3 is CASSSDRGDYEQYF. The CDR3 nucleotides are TGCGCCAGCAGCTCCGACAGGGGCGACTACGAGCAGTACTTC.

The chain links TRBV27 to TRBJ1-5; possibly TRBD1 for D (5 bases). CDR1 is MNHEY and CDR2 is SMNVEV in the germline V gene (reference sequence). V was clipped by 2 bases and J by 2 bases, with 16 bases between them. This CDR3 comprises 17 residues. CDR3 sequence (DNA): TGTGCCAGCAGTTTAGGAGGGACTCGAGCGGGCAATCAGCCCCAGCATTTT. Its protein product is CASSLGGTRAGNQPQHF.

This chain uses TRBV30 with TRBJ2-7; TRBD2 matches 7 bases. The germline CDR1 and CDR2 sequences are GTSNPN and SVGIG (reference sequence). The CDR3 is 15 amino acids. Trimming removed 5 bases from V and 0 bases from J; junction bases left unmatched: 10. CDR3 protein: CAWGRGGTHSYEQYF. The CDR3 DNA is TGTGCCTGGGGGCGGGGAGGGACCCACTCCTACGAGCAGTACTTC. Full variable domain (remainder filled in from reference TRBV30 and TRBJ2-7): SQTIHQWPATLVQPVGSPLSLECTVEGTSNPNLYWYRQAAGRGLQLLFYSVGIGQISSEVPQNLSASRPQDRQFILSSKKLLLSDSGFYLCAWGRGGTHSYEQYFGPGTRLTVT.

The rearrangement links TRBV5-1 to TRBJ2-3, with a weak D call TRBD2 (6 bases). Germline CDR1 and CDR2: SGHRS and YFSETQ. Trimming removed 1 base at V and 6 bases at J, with 21 bases between. CDR3 length: 17 amino acids. The DNA of the CDR3 is TGCGCCAGCAGCTTGCAGGGAACTAGCTGGGTGGGGGATACGCAGTATTTT. It encodes CASSLQGTSWVGDTQYF.